Presented here are 29 T cell receptor beta chains from one specimen sequenced in a study of T cell responses to AZD1222 COVID-19 vaccine. The table came from immunoSEQ multiplex PCR; TCRdb's copy has only in-frame clones and leaves some out. Of over 100,000 clones listed, around 90% were seen once; the top ten hold about 1%. The material sequenced was peripheral blood, taken 28 days after the second AZD1222 dose. The origin of the receptors is an adult who received the AZD1222 COVID-19 vaccine.

With regard to this clone: The same CDR3 can be traced to other DNA sequences in this sample. The V call is TRBV11-2, the J call TRBJ2-7; D gene ambiguous. V was shortened by 5 bases and J by 4 bases, with 9 bases between the two germline ends. The length of the CDR3 is 12 residues. Germline loops: CDR1 SGHAT, CDR2 FQNNGV. This CDR3 reads CASSRSSYEQYF. The CDR3 nucleotides are TGTGCCAGCAGCCGTAGCAGTTACGAGCAGTACTTC.

This chain uses TRBV3-1 (or the pseudogene TRBV3-2) with TRBJ2-7, with 9 bases aligning to TRBD2. V shed 3 bases, J shed 0 bases, and the junction held 3 bases outside the gene matches. Per germline, CDR1 LGHDT and CDR2 YNNKEL (reference sequence). The CDR3 extends over 15 amino acids. In DNA, the CDR3 is TGTGCCAGCAGCCAGAGTAGCGGGAGCTCCTACGAGCAGTACTTC. Protein: CASSQSSGSSYEQYF.

J is TRBJ2-7 and V is TRBV6-1; 9 nucleotides line up with TRBD1. V shed 1 base and J 1 base; nucleotides not matched to a gene: 2. CDR3 length: 15 residues. Germline V lookup: CDR1 MNHNS, CDR2 SASEGT. In DNA form, the CDR3 reads TGTGCCAGCAGTGAAGGAGGGACAGGGTCCTACGAGCAGTACTTC. The encoded protein is CASSEGGTGSYEQYF.

The J gene is TRBJ1-5, the V gene TRBV5-5, with unresolved D. V dropped 4 bases and J dropped 0 bases, with 26 bases sitting between them. The CDR3 is 20 residues long. CDR1 SGHKS and CDR2 YYEKEE come from the germline V gene (reference sequence). The CDR3 region has the DNA TGTGCCAGCAGCCCCCTGCCTCTGAGCTCGCAGAAAACTAGCAATCAGCCCCAGCATTTT. It translates to CASSPLPLSSQKTSNQPQHF. The whole variable domain, filled in from reference TRBV5-5 and TRBJ1-5, reads DAGVTQSPTHLIKTRGQQVTLRCSPISGHKSVSWYQQVLGQGPQFIFQYYEKEERGRGNFPDRFSARQFPNYSSELNVNALLLGDSALYLCASSPLPLSSQKTSNQPQHFGDGTRLSIL.

In this sample, this clone turned up once. The rearrangement uses TRBV9 and TRBJ2-1, with D possibly being TRBD1 (5 bases). V dropped 0 bases and J dropped 4 bases, with 8 bases sitting between them. The CDR3 spans 14 residues. The germline V gene encodes CDR1 SGDLS and CDR2 YYNGEE. The DNA for the CDR3 is TGTGCCAGCAGCGTAGAAGGGGTATACAATGAGCAGTTCTTC. This codes for CASSVEGVYNEQFF.

The rearrangement uses TRBV5-1 and TRBJ2-5; D remains ambiguous. This CDR3 is 15 amino acids long. The V gene's germline CDR1 is SGHRS and CDR2 YFSETQ. Deletions cut 4 bases from V and 2 bases from J, with 15 bases between. This CDR3 reads CASSPLMGRQETQYF. CDR3 DNA: TGCGCCAGCAGCCCTCTGATGGGAAGGCAAGAGACCCAGTACTTC.

The chain uses TRBV19 and TRBJ1-5; no firm D call. Trimming stripped 3 bases from V and 1 base from J, with 25 bases between. The CDR3 has 20 amino acids. CDR1 and CDR2 from the germline V gene are LNHDA and SQIVND (reference sequence). This chain's CDR3 is CASSIPTTYGPMASNQPQHF. The CDR3 DNA reads TGTGCCAGTAGTATCCCAACCACCTACGGACCGATGGCCAGCAATCAGCCCCAGCATTTT.

Comments on this clone: This CDR3 is also generated by other DNA sequences in the sample. The chain links TRBV19 to TRBJ2-7, with D perhaps TRBD1 (7 bases). The length of the CDR3 is 13 residues. The V gene lost 4 bases and the J gene lost 4 bases, with 11 bases spanning the gap. Per the germline V gene, CDR1 is LNHDA and CDR2 is SQIVND (reference sequence). The CDR3 DNA sequence: TGTGCCAGTAGTAATCAGGGGGGTTACGAGCAGTACTTC. This encodes CASSNQGGYEQYF.

This chain links TRBV7-8 with TRBJ1-1; TRBD1 matches at 9 bases. Trimming removed 3 bases from V and 5 bases from J; junction bases left unmatched: 1. Germline values: CDR1 SGHVS, CDR2 FQNEAQ. This CDR3 comprises 13 residues. The CDR3 DNA follows: TGTGCCAGCAGCTTCGACAGGGGGACTGAAGCTTTCTTT. It translates to CASSFDRGTEAFF.

The V gene is TRBV15, the J gene TRBJ2-2; 12 nucleotides line up with TRBD2. The CDR3 runs 18 residues. Per germline, CDR1 LNHNV and CDR2 YYDKDF (reference sequence). The junction had 4 bases not matched to a gene; V was cut back by 2 bases and J by 0 bases. CDR3: CATSRTRLAGANTGELFF. DNA for the CDR3: TGTGCCACCAGCAGAACTAGACTAGCGGGGGCGAACACCGGGGAGCTGTTTTTT.

This chain joins TRBV9 and TRBJ2-3; 8 bases align to TRBD1. After removal of 0 bases from V and 6 bases from J, the junction contained 6 bases not matched to a gene. This CDR3 region has 15 residues. Germline loops: CDR1 SGDLS, CDR2 YYNGEE. CDR3 nucleotides: TGTGCCAGCAGCGTAGAGGGACAGGAATGGGATACGCAGTATTTT. Encoded protein: CASSVEGQEWDTQYF.

This chain joins TRBV6-5 and TRBJ2-7, with D perhaps TRBD1 (6 bases). V dropped 0 bases and J dropped 2 bases, with 11 bases sitting between them. The CDR3 sequence is 15 residues long. Per germline, CDR1 MNHEY and CDR2 SVGAGI. CDR3 nucleotide sequence: TGTGCCAGCAGTTACTCGGGGACACCAACCTACGAGCAGTACTTC. Protein sequence: CASSYSGTPTYEQYF.

J is TRBJ2-3 and V is TRBV18, with D possibly TRBD2 on 5 matching bases. CDR1 is KGHSH, CDR2 LQKENI, per germline. Trimming took 3 bases from V and 1 from J, leaving 8 bases between them. This CDR3 contains 14 residues. The CDR3: CASSPLGGTDTQYF. The CDR3 nucleotides are TGTGCCAGCTCACCGCTGGGAGGCACAGATACGCAGTATTTT.

This chain joins TRBV7-8 and TRBJ2-7; 13 bases are a match to TRBD2. The ends lost 6 bases at V and 7 bases at J; junction bases unmatched: 9. The CDR3 loop spans 15 amino acids. In germline, CDR1 is SGHVS, CDR2 FQNEAQ. CDR3 amino acids: CASRRGLAGEWEQYF. The CDR3 bases are TGTGCCAGCAGACGAGGACTAGCGGGAGAATGGGAGCAGTACTTC.

The CDR3 loop is CASSLESWDEAFF. CDR3 DNA sequence: TGTGCCAGCAGCTTAGAATCCTGGGATGAAGCTTTCTTT. This chain joins TRBV11-3 and TRBJ1-1; D is unclear. CDR1 is SGHNT and CDR2 is YENEEA in the germline V gene. This CDR3 is 13 amino acids long. V gave up 0 bases and J gave up 7 bases, with 9 bases separating them.

The DNA for the CDR3 is TGTGCCATCAACGGACAGGGGGCGGCAGATACGCAGTATTTT. Translation gives CAINGQGAADTQYF. The chain links TRBV10-3 to TRBJ2-3; 11 nucleotides agree with TRBD1. CDR3 length: 14 residues. CDR1 is ENHRY and CDR2 is SYGVKD in the germline V gene. J lost 4 bases, V lost 7 bases, and 4 bases had no gene match.

The chain employs TRBV28 and TRBJ1-5, with unresolved D. CDR1 is MDHEN and CDR2 is SYDVKM in the germline V gene. The CDR3 is 15 residues long. Trimming left V 6 bases short and J 5 bases short, with 17 bases between. The CDR3 protein is CASRPATRPDQPQHF. The CDR3 DNA follows: TGTGCCAGCAGACCGGCAACCAGGCCCGATCAGCCCCAGCATTTT.

V and J are TRBV10-2 and TRBJ1-6; 9 bases match TRBD1. In germline, CDR1 is WSHSY, CDR2 SAAADI. The CDR3 sequence is 19 residues long. V lost 4 bases, J lost 8 bases, and 18 bases stayed unmatched. The CDR3 nucleotides read TGCGCCAGCAGTGCTCCGAGGACAGGGGTCGCAGGGGGCCATTCACCCCTCCACTTT. It codes for CASSAPRTGVAGGHSPLHF.

The V gene is TRBV27, the J gene TRBJ2-2; D unresolved. The V and J ends lost 3 bases and 2 bases respectively, with 7 bases between them. The germline gives CDR1 MNHEY, CDR2 SMNVEV (reference sequence). The CDR3 runs to 14 residues. For the CDR3, the DNA is TGTGCCAGCAGTTTCGTTGATAACACCGGGGAGCTGTTTTTT. Its protein is CASSFVDNTGELFF.

The CDR3 region is CASSWGGRPYEQYF. The CDR3 DNA is TGTGCCAGCAGCTGGGGGGGACGACCCTACGAGCAGTACTTC. The chain links TRBV5-5 to TRBJ2-7; 7 bases align to TRBD2. The V segment lost 3 bases and the J segment 2 bases; nucleotides outside the gene matches: 5. The CDR3 runs 14 residues. Germline values: CDR1 SGHKS, CDR2 YYEKEE (reference sequence).

This chain's CDR3 is CAWSVGPPGGEAFF. The CDR3 DNA reads TGTGCCTGGAGTGTAGGTCCTCCGGGCGGTGAAGCTTTCTTT. The V gene is TRBV30, the J gene TRBJ1-1; D is uncertain. CDR1 and CDR2 from the germline V gene are GTSNPN and SVGIG (reference sequence). This CDR3 is built from 14 residues. Between the trimmed V and J ends, which lost 0 bases and 7 bases, there was a span of 15 bases.

V and J are TRBV14 and TRBJ2-3; 10 bases agree with TRBD2. Trimming cost V 1 base and J 2 bases; bases outside gene matches: 12. Germline loops: CDR1 SGHDN, CDR2 FVKESK. The CDR3 has 19 amino acids. The CDR3 loop reads CASSQGPILAGAFTDTQYF. DNA of the CDR3: TGTGCCAGCAGCCAAGGCCCCATCCTAGCGGGAGCGTTCACAGATACGCAGTATTTT.

This rearrangement joins TRBV6-4 to TRBJ2-1; 13 bases agree with TRBD2. Germline trimming cut 5 bases from V and 15 bases from J; bases unmatched to any gene: 16. There are 16 residues in the CDR3. The germline CDR1 and CDR2 sequences are MRHNA and SNTAGT. Written as DNA, the CDR3 is TGTGCCAGCAGTAATTTATTAGGGAGGACTAGCGGGAGAGTGTTCTTC. It translates to CASSNLLGRTSGRVFF.

The genes are TRBV2 and TRBJ1-5, with D maybe TRBD1 (6 bases). The CDR3 is made up of 14 amino acids. Germline CDR1 and CDR2: SNHLY and FYNNEI. V was clipped by 6 bases and J by 4 bases, with 13 bases between them. CDR3 protein: CASSPEGGNQPQHF. Written as DNA, the CDR3 is TGTGCCAGCAGCCCCGAGGGGGGAAATCAGCCCCAGCATTTT.

The chain uses TRBV7-9 and TRBJ1-2; D gene uncertain. The CDR3 sequence is 12 residues long. CDR1 is SEHNR, CDR2 FQNEAQ, per germline (reference sequence). V lost 5 bases and J lost 8, with 12 bases in between. The CDR3: CASSQDVGGYTF. CDR3 coding DNA: TGTGCCAGCAGCCAGGATGTTGGCGGCTACACCTTC.

The chain joins TRBV7-3 to TRBJ1-5, with D possibly TRBD1 on 6 matching bases. Germline-derived CDR1 and CDR2 are SGHTA and FQGTGA. The CDR3 has 12 residues. V was shortened by 6 bases and J by 9 bases, with 12 bases between the two germline ends. The CDR3 sequence: CASRPRGRPQHF. The CDR3 DNA is TGTGCCAGCAGGCCTAGGGGGAGGCCCCAGCATTTT.

The genes are TRBV5-6 and TRBJ2-2, with unresolved D. The CDR3 runs 15 residues. The germline V gene encodes CDR1 SGHDT and CDR2 YYEEEE. V dropped 2 bases and J dropped 7 bases, with 15 bases sitting between them. The CDR3 sequence is CASSFPLGIGGELFF. CDR3 in DNA: TGTGCCAGCAGCTTTCCCCTTGGCATAGGCGGGGAGCTGTTTTTT.

This chain uses TRBV6-5 with TRBJ2-1; D might be TRBD1 (5 bases). Per the germline V gene, CDR1 is MNHEY and CDR2 is SVGAGI. Trimming stripped 0 bases from V and 4 bases from J, with 10 bases between. The CDR3 contains 15 residues. In DNA form, the CDR3 reads TGTGCCAGCAGTTACTCGAAACAGGCTTACAATGAGCAGTTCTTC. It is translated as CASSYSKQAYNEQFF.

The V and J genes are TRBV5-8 and TRBJ1-1, with a possible D match to TRBD1 (6 bases). Germline V CDR1 and CDR2: SGHTS, YDEGEE. V was shortened by 2 bases and J by 10 bases, with 12 bases between the two germline ends. This CDR3 comprises 12 residues. CDR3 region: CASSFGQRLAFF. As DNA, the CDR3 is TGTGCCAGCAGCTTTGGACAGCGATTAGCTTTCTTT.